Below, one TCR beta chain is given with its context. Its antigen is still unknown. This sample was taken from a study of human T cells and chemical hapten exposure. Specified time point: patch test 1, 2 weeks after DPC sensitization. Stated treatment: therapeutic diphenylcyclopropenone sensitization with weekly scalp DPC. The CDR3 runs 12 residues. The germline CDR1 and CDR2 sequences are MNHEY and SVGEGT. Trimming stripped 4 bases from V and 8 bases from J, with 11 bases between. General study results and limits: Since the donors had alopecia, their immune response may not be the same as that of healthy people.

Each CDR3 protein is one row after TCRdb ran MiXCR on the RACE reads. The repertoire holds around 300,000 distinct CDR3 sequences, with around 7% as singletons. The chain is built from TRBV6-2 or TRBV6-3 and TRBJ1-1, with unresolved D. The TCR sequence derives from a young woman with alopecia areata. Some clones in this sample may be carry-over from other donors' samples. Material: whole blood, obtained in connection with sensitization to the hapten diphenylcyclopropenone (DPC). DNA for the CDR3: TGTGCCAGCAGTTTGTTACAGCGGGAAGCTTTCTTT. Its translation is CASSLLQREAFF.